A single sample gave rise to the 16 T cell receptor beta chains below, sequenced in a study of T-cell memory formation after mild COVID-19. TCRdb passed the 5' RACE reads through MiXCR, listing each CDR3 protein once. Here the sample spans about 400,000 distinct CDR3 sequences, 20% to 25% being singletons. The material sequenced was PBMCs or a T cell subset sorted from them (not recorded which). Receptor source: an adult woman who had mild COVID-19 (a few samples of this study predate the infection). Cell type and time point are not known.

This clonotype has a handful of counts. The chain couples TRBV7-9 to TRBJ2-5, with D possibly being TRBD1 or TRBD2 (6 bases each). CDR3 size: 16 residues. Per the germline V gene, CDR1 is SEHNR and CDR2 is FQNEAQ (reference sequence). Between the trimmed V and J ends, which lost 4 bases and 6 bases, there was a span of 21 bases. CDR3 sequence reads: CASSSSKRVQGKTQYF. As DNA, the CDR3 is TGTGCCAGCAGCTCCTCCAAGCGGGTGCAGGGGAAGACCCAGTACTTC.

This clonotype was counted at least ten times. This sequence joins TRBV5-5 and TRBJ1-2; unclear D gene. Trimming took 1 base from V and 7 from J, leaving 20 bases between them. CDR3 length: 16 residues. The V gene's germline CDR1 is SGHKS and CDR2 YYEKEE (reference sequence). The CDR3 protein is CASSLKVPATRGGYTF. CDR3 DNA sequence: TGTGCCAGCAGCTTGAAGGTCCCCGCGACACGGGGTGGCTACACCTTC.

For the CDR3, the DNA is TGTGCCAGTAAGTACAGGGAAGGAAACACTGAAGCTTTCTTT. Translated, it gives CASKYREGNTEAFF. The chain carries TRBV19 and TRBJ1-1, with D perhaps matching TRBD1 (6 bases). The length of the CDR3 is 14 residues. The V gene lost 7 bases and the J gene lost 2 bases, with 14 bases spanning the gap. CDR1 is LNHDA and CDR2 is SQIVND in the germline V gene (reference sequence).

The chain couples TRBV9 to TRBJ1-1; 7 bases fit TRBD1. The germline CDR1 and CDR2 sequences are SGDLS and YYNGEE. Unmatched junction bases numbered 4, after V lost 3 bases and J lost 5 bases. CDR3 size: 13 residues. CDR3 sequence (DNA): TGTGCCAGCAGCGGACAGGGTTGGACTGAAGCTTTCTTT. It encodes CASSGQGWTEAFF. The variable domain in full, with the rest retrieved from reference TRBV9 and TRBJ1-1, is DSGVTQTPKHLITATGQRVTLRCSPRSGDLSVYWYQQSLDQGLQFLIQYYNGEERAKGNILERFSAQQFPDLHSELNLSSLELGDSALYFCASSGQGWTEAFFGQGTRLTVV.

The chain employs TRBV19 and TRBJ1-1, with TRBD1 matching over 7 bases. Germline loops: CDR1 LNHDA, CDR2 SQIVND (reference sequence). V gave up 1 base and J gave up 5 bases; unmatched junction bases: 13. The CDR3 consists of 17 residues. The CDR3 protein is CASSIARLGGGVTEAFF. The CDR3 nucleotides are TGTGCCAGTAGTATAGCCCGCCTTGGAGGGGGCGTAACTGAAGCTTTCTTT.

This clonotype was counted only a few times. This rearrangement joins TRBV7-6 to TRBJ2-1; possibly TRBD1 for D (6 bases). Germline CDR1 SGHVS, CDR2 FNYEAQ. This CDR3 contains 16 residues. Trimming stripped 4 bases from V and 5 bases from J, with 18 bases between. The CDR3 coding sequence is TGTGCCAGCAGCTCCCCCGGGACAACGAAGGACAATGAGCAGTTCTTC. Protein product: CASSSPGTTKDNEQFF.

The V and J genes are TRBV5-5 and TRBJ2-1; D is uncertain. The germline V gene has CDR1 SGHKS and CDR2 YYEKEE (reference sequence). Trimming left V 2 bases short and J 4 bases short, with 16 bases between. The CDR3 extends over 16 amino acids. Here the CDR3 DNA reads TGTGCCAGCAGCTTCACAGAGGCTCAGGAGTACAATGAGCAGTTCTTC. Protein product: CASSFTEAQEYNEQFF.

J is TRBJ2-1 and V is TRBV12-3 or TRBV12-4; D not resolved. This CDR3 region has 15 residues. V lost 0 bases, J lost 4 bases, and 10 bases lay in between. CDR3 sequence (DNA): TGTGCCAGCAGTTTAGCCGGAAAAGTATACAATGAGCAGTTCTTC. It encodes CASSLAGKVYNEQFF.

A few counts support this clonotype. The chain has TRBV18 and TRBJ2-3; maybe TRBD2 (5 bases). The CDR3 has 14 residues. The germline gives CDR1 KGHSH, CDR2 LQKENI. The V gene lost 0 bases and the J gene lost 5 bases, with 9 bases spanning the gap. In DNA form, the CDR3 reads TGTGCCAGCTCACCACCAACCCGGGAAGATACGCAGTATTTT. This sequence encodes CASSPPTREDTQYF.

This sequence joins TRBV29-1 and TRBJ2-1; D is perhaps TRBD1 (5 bases). Germline CDR1 reads SQVTM; CDR2 reads ANQGSEA. The CDR3 extends over 15 amino acids. V dropped 4 bases and J dropped 6 bases, with 19 bases sitting between them. As DNA, the CDR3 is TGCAGCGTTGGGCGACCCAGGGTCGGCGCCAATGAGCAGTTCTTC. Translated, it gives CSVGRPRVGANEQFF.

The chain combines TRBV7-3 with TRBJ2-2; D perhaps matches TRBD1 (5 bases). V was trimmed by 1 base and J by 5 bases, leaving 8 bases between them. The germline gives CDR1 SGHTA, CDR2 FQGTGA. The CDR3 is made up of 14 amino acids. The DNA of the CDR3 is TGTGCCAGCAGCTTAAACGCAGGGACCGGGGAGCTGTTTTTT. It encodes CASSLNAGTGELFF.

This clonotype was counted a single time. This rearrangement joins TRBV7-9 to TRBJ2-5; D is uncertain. V was pared by 6 bases and J by 1 base, with 6 bases between. The germline V gene has CDR1 SEHNR and CDR2 FQNEAQ (reference sequence). The CDR3 sequence is 12 residues long. CDR3 DNA sequence: TGTGCCAGCAGGGAAATCCAAGAGACCCAGTACTTC. This gives the protein CASREIQETQYF.

CDR3 amino acids: CASSSQGAEAFF. Written as DNA, the CDR3 is TGCGCCAGCAGCTCGCAGGGGGCTGAAGCTTTCTTT. The chain is built from TRBV5-1 and TRBJ1-1, with 7 bases matching TRBD1. V lost 3 bases to trimming and J lost 6 bases; unmatched junction nucleotides: 2. Per germline, CDR1 SGHRS and CDR2 YFSETQ. This CDR3 comprises 12 residues.

The genes are TRBV7-9 and TRBJ1-2; the match to TRBD1 covers 8 bases. The CDR3 length is 14 residues. The V gene's germline CDR1 is SEHNR and CDR2 FQNEAQ (reference sequence). V lost 6 bases, J lost 8 bases, and 11 bases stayed unmatched. CDR3 amino acids: CASRPTGDLIGYTF. CDR3 DNA: TGTGCCAGCAGACCGACAGGGGACCTGATCGGCTACACCTTC.

This clonotype was picked up a small number of times. J is TRBJ2-5 and V is TRBV7-9; a weak D match, TRBD1 (6 bases). Trimming left V 3 bases short and J 3 bases short, with 8 bases between. There are 13 residues in the CDR3. Germline values: CDR1 SEHNR, CDR2 FQNEAQ (reference sequence). CDR3: CASSFNREETQYF. In nucleotides, the CDR3 is TGTGCCAGCAGCTTTAACAGGGAAGAGACCCAGTACTTC.

This clonotype has a handful of counts. The J gene is TRBJ2-2, the V gene TRBV11-2; D call uncertain. Trimming pared 3 bases from V and 7 bases from J, leaving 18 bases between. The CDR3 consists of 16 residues. Per the germline V gene, CDR1 is SGHAT and CDR2 is FQNNGV. The CDR3 region has the DNA TGTGCCAGCAGCTTTACCGTAGAACCAGATGTCGGGGAGCTGTTTTTT. It is translated as CASSFTVEPDVGELFF.